This T cell receptor (beta chain) is from a study of blood T cell repertoires in COVID-19. For the study at large: Some COVID-19 samples were acute and others convalescent; all came from the United States, Italy and Spain. Sources were T cells, B-cell-depleted T cells, or PBMCs; the material itself was cDNA or gDNA.

Authors' data handling: Amplification of reference gene primers provided the estimated nucleated cell counts. Libraries were prepared by immunoSEQ multiplex PCR; TCRdb keeps only in-frame clonotypes and omits some of them. D and trimming come from the DNA, and the V and J calls and clone size come from that table. The data show some 190,000 clones, approximately 83% seen once. The sequence came from a human donor with active or convalescent COVID-19. The donor label of this sample is uncertain. Sequenced sample: peripheral blood.

The CDR3 DNA reads TGTGCCAGCAGCTTTGTAGAGAACACTGAAGCTTTCTTT. Translating gives CASSFVENTEAFF. This chain uses TRBV7-9 with TRBJ1-1; D gene unclear. This CDR3 region has 13 residues. The germline V and J ends were trimmed by 3 bases and 1 base, with 6 bases remaining between them. Per germline, CDR1 SEHNR and CDR2 FQNEAQ (reference sequence).